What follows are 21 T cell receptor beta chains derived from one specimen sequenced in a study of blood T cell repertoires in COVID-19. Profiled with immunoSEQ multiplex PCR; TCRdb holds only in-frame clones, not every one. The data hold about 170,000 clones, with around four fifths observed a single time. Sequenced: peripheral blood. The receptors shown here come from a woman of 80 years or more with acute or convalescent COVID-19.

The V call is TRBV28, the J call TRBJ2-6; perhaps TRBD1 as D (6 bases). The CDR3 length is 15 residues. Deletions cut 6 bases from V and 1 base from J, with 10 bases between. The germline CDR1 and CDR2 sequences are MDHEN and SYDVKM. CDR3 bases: TGTGCCAGCAGACAAACAGGGTCTGGGGCCAACGTCCTGACTTTC. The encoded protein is CASRQTGSGANVLTF.

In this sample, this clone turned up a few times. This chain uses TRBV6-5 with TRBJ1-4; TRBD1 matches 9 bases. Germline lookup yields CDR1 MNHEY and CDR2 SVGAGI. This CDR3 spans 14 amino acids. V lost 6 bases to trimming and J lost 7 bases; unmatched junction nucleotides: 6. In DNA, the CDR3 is TGTGCCAGCAGGGGGGGACAGGGCTTTGAAAAACTGTTTTTT. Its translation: CASRGGQGFEKLFF.

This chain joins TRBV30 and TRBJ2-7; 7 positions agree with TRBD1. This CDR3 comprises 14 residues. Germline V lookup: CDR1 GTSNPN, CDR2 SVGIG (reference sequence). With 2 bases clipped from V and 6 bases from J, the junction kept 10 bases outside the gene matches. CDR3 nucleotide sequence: TGTGCCTGGAGTCCCTACAGGGGTCCTAGCGAGCAGTACTTC. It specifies CAWSPYRGPSEQYF.

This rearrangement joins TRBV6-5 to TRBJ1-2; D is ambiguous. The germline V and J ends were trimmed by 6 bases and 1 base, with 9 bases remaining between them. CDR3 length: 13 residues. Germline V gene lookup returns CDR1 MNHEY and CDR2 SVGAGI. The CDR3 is CASRAGSNYGYTF. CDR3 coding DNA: TGTGCCAGCAGGGCCGGGAGTAACTATGGCTACACCTTC.

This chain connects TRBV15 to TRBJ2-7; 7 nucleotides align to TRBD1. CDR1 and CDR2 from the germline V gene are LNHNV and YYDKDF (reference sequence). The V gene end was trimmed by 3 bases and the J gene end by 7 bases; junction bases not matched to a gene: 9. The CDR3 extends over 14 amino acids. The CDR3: CATSRDRMQPEQYF. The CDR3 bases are TGTGCCACCAGCAGGGACAGGATGCAACCGGAGCAGTACTTC. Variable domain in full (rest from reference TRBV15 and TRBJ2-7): DAMVIQNPRYQVTQFGKPVTLSCSQTLNHNVMYWYQQKSSQAPKLLFHYYDKDFNNEADTPDNFQSRRPNTSFCFLDIRSPGLGDTAMYLCATSRDRMQPEQYFGPGTRLTVT.

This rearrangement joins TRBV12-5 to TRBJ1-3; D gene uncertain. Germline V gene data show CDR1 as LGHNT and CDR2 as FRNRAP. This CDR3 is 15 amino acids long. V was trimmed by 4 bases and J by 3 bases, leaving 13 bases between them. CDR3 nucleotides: TGTGCTAGTGGTTCCCGACCCGGGAGTGGAAACACCATATATTTT. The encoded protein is CASGSRPGSGNTIYF.

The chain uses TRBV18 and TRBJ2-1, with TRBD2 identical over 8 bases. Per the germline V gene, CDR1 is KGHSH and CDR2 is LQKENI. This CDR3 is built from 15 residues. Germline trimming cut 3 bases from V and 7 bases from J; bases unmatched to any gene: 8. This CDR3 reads CASSPRGGAGNEQFF. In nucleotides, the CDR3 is TGTGCCAGCTCACCCCGGGGGGGGGCAGGGAATGAGCAGTTCTTC.

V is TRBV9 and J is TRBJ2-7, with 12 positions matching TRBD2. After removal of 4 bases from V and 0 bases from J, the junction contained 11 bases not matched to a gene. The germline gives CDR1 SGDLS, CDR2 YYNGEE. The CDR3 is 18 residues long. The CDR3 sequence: CASSPSLGLAGSSYEQYF. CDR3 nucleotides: TGTGCCAGCAGCCCCTCCCTTGGACTAGCGGGAAGCTCCTACGAGCAGTACTTC.

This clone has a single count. CDR3 coding DNA: TGTGCCAGCAGTTATCGAGCCTCTGGTGGCTACACCTTC. This encodes CASSYRASGGYTF. The rearrangement joins TRBV6-5 to TRBJ1-2; D uncertain. Trimming cost V 3 bases and J 7 bases, with 12 bases left between them. The CDR3 spans 13 residues. Germline CDR1 MNHEY, CDR2 SVGAGI.

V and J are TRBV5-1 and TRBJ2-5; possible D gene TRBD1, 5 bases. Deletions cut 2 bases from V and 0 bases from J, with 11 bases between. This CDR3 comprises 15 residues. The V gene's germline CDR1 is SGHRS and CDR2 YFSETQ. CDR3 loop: CASSFTGPYQETQYF. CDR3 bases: TGCGCCAGCAGCTTCACAGGACCGTACCAAGAGACCCAGTACTTC.

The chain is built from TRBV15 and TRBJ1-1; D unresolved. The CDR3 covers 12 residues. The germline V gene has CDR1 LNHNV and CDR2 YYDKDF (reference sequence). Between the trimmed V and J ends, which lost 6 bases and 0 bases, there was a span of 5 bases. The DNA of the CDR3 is TGTGCCACCAGACTCATGAACACTGAAGCTTTCTTT. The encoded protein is CATRLMNTEAFF.

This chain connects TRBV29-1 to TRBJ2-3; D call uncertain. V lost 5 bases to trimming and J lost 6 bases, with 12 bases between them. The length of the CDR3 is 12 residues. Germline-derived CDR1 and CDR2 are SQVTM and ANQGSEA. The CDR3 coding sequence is TGCAGCGTTTACGTCACGAGGGATACGCAGTATTTT. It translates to CSVYVTRDTQYF.

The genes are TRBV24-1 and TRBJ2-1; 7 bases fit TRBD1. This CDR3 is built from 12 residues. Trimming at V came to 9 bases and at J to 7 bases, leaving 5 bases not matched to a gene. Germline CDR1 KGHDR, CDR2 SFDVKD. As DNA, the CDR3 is TGTGCCACCGGGGACAGCAAAAATGAGCAGTTCTTC. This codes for CATGDSKNEQFF.

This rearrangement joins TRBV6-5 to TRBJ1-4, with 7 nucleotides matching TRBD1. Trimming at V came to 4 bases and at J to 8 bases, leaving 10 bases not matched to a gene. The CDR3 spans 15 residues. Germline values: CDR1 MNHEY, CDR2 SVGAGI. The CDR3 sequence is CASSSLTGLREKLFF. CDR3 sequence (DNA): TGTGCCAGCAGTTCCTTGACAGGGTTGAGGGAAAAACTGTTTTTT.

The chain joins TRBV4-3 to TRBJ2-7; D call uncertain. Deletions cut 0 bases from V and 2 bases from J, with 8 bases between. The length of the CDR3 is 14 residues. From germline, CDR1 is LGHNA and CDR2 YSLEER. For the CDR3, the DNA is TGCGCCAGCAGCCAAGATAGCCTTACCTACGAGCAGTACTTC. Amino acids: CASSQDSLTYEQYF.

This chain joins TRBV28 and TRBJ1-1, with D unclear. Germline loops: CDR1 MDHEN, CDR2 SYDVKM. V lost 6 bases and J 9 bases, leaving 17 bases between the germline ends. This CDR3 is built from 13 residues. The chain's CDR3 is CASSRGSSRKAFF. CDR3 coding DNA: TGTGCCAGCAGCCGCGGGTCCTCCAGAAAAGCTTTCTTT.

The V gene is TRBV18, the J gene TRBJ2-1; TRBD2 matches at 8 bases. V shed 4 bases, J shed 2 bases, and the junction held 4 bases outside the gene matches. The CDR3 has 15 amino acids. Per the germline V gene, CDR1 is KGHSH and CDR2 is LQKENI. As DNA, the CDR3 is TGTGCCAGCTCACTCGGAGCGGGAGCCTACAATGAGCAGTTCTTC. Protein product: CASSLGAGAYNEQFF. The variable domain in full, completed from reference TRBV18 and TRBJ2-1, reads NAGVMQNPRHLVRRRGQEARLRCSPMKGHSHVYWYRQLPEEGLKFMVYLQKENIIDESGMPKERFSAEFPKEGPSILRIQQVVRGDSAAYFCASSLGAGAYNEQFFGPGTRLTVL.

The CDR3 bases are TGTGCCAGCAGCGTCGGGACAGGAGCTGAAAAACTGTTTTTT. Its protein product is CASSVGTGAEKLFF. The rearrangement joins TRBV11-1 to TRBJ1-4; 8 bases are shared with TRBD1. Trimming cost V 5 bases and J 7 bases; bases outside gene matches: 6. Germline CDR1 is SGHAT and CDR2 is FQDESV (reference sequence). The CDR3 is 14 residues long.

The CDR3 DNA sequence: TGTGCCAGCAGCCAAACTAGCTACAATGAGCAGTTCTTC. Its translation: CASSQTSYNEQFF. The J gene is TRBJ2-1, the V gene TRBV5-6, with D perhaps matching TRBD2 (5 bases). The CDR3 is 13 amino acids. Trimming stripped 4 bases from V and 3 bases from J, with 8 bases between. Germline V gene lookup returns CDR1 SGHDT and CDR2 YYEEEE.

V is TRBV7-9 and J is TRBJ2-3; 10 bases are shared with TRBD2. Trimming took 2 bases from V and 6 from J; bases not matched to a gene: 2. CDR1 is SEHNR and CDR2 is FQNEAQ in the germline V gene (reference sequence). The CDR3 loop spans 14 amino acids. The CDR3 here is CASSLLAGVDTQYF. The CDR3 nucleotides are TGTGCCAGCAGCTTACTAGCGGGAGTGGATACGCAGTATTTT.

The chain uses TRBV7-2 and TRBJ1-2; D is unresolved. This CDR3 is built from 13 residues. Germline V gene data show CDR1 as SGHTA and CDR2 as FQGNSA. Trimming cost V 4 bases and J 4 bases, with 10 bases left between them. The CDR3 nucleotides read TGTGCCAGCAGCTCGGAGGGAATCTATGGCTACACCTTC. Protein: CASSSEGIYGYTF.